The table lists the clone carrying this TCR beta chain with a few counts. Its cognate antigen is unknown. This entry is derived from a study of blood T cells in healthy people across ages. Study outcomes and limitations: Both naive CD4+ cell counts and diversity were greater in long-lived donors than in aged donors.

Total RNA was extracted at no less than 6 micrograms per sample. Next came a second PCR, run for about 7 to 12 cycles, which used a sample-barcoded 5' primer along with a J-beta primer mix. A 12-random-nucleotide template-switch adaptor tagged each cDNA molecule. TCRdb fed the 5' RACE reads into MiXCR, producing one record per CDR3 protein. The profile shows more than 900,000 distinct CDR3 sequences, 20% to 25% of them singletons. CDR3 size: 15 residues. CDR1 and CDR2 (germline): SGHTA, FQGNSA. Trimming removed 5 bases from V and 4 bases from J, with 17 bases in between. These sequences were also reported in another study, on T cells of mothers and their children. In that study: Over 8 million reads per mother and some 3 million per child were obtained.

The sequencing sample was made of blood. This receptor was obtained from a girl between 2 and 10 years old in good health. This chain joins TRBV7-2 and TRBJ1-2; TRBD1 might be the D (5 bases). The CDR3 is CASSPRGDLSYGYTF. CDR3 in DNA: TGTGCCAGCAGCCCGCGAGGGGATTTGTCCTATGGCTACACCTTC.